The text below deals with one T cell receptor (beta chain). V lost 3 bases and J lost 11, with 19 bases in between. The germline CDR1 and CDR2 sequences are MDHEN and SYDVKM. The CDR3 loop spans 14 amino acids. Authors' processing steps: Nucleated cell counts were estimated from reference gene primer amplification. The method was immunoSEQ multiplex PCR; TCRdb's version includes in-frame clones alone and lacks a portion of them. D and trimming come from the DNA, and the V and J calls and clone size come from that table. The table has approximately 300,000 clones, 80% to 90% seen once. The data belong to a study of blood T cell repertoires in COVID-19. Study as a whole: Specimens from acute and convalescent COVID-19 originated in the United States, Italy and Spain. Sources were T cells, B-cell-depleted T cells, or PBMCs; the material itself was cDNA or gDNA.

The V gene is TRBV28, the J gene TRBJ1-1; tentative D call: TRBD1 (5 bases). The sequenced sample was peripheral blood. This clonotype originated in a man in his fifties with active or convalescent COVID-19. For the CDR3, the DNA is TGTGCCAGCAGTTTGCCTATTGGGGGGAAGAAGGCTTTCTTT. Translated: CASSLPIGGKKAFF.